Each of the 29 T cell receptor beta chains below was sequenced from the same sample in a study of blood T cell repertoires in COVID-19 (dated by TCRdb to the early 2020s). Libraries were built with the immunoSEQ multiplex PCR assay. Drawn from immuneACCESS, this table holds only the in-frame rearrangements with V and J called that TCRdb kept. Clones are partly lost; checked studies trace under half to an unresolved V gene and leave the rest unexplained. The table for this sample lists over 100,000 clones; 86% of them were counted only once. The top ten clones comprise around 4.2% of the sample. The sequenced sample was peripheral blood. The origin of the receptors is a man aged 40-50 years with acute or convalescent COVID-19.

This clone occurred many times. V usage is TRBV5-4 and J usage is TRBJ2-1; D possibly corresponds to TRBD2 (6 bases). The CDR3 has 17 residues. Trimming cost V 2 bases and J 10 bases, with 25 bases left between them. Germline V gene data show CDR1 as SGHNT and CDR2 as YYREEE (reference sequence). In nucleotides, the CDR3 is TGTGCCAGCAGCTTTTCCAGGGCTCGGGGCGGGACCAGGGAGCAGTTCTTC. This encodes CASSFSRARGGTREQFF. Full variable domain (rest looked up from reference TRBV5-4 and TRBJ2-1): ETGVTQSPTHLIKTRGQQVTLRCSSQSGHNTVSWYQQALGQGPQFIFQYYREEENGRGNFPPRFSGLQFPNYSSELNVNALELDDSALYLCASSFSRARGGTREQFFGPGTRLTVL.

Turning to this clone: One end of the junction varies from germline; a read error may be responsible. The CDR3 region is CASSQAVDRAPYGYTF. DNA of the CDR3: TGTGCCAGCAGTCAAGCAGTGGACAGAGCGCCCTATGGCTACACCTTC. The chain joins TRBV6-1 to TRBJ1-2, with a tentative D call TRBD1 (6 bases). Germline values: CDR1 MNHNS, CDR2 SASEGT. The CDR3 is 16 amino acids.

The chain links TRBV6-4 to TRBJ1-2; 7 bases fit TRBD1. J lost 0 bases, V lost 0 bases, and 4 bases had no gene match. The CDR3 is made up of 16 amino acids. Germline V gene lookup returns CDR1 MRHNA and CDR2 SNTAGT. The CDR3 bases are TGTGCCAGCAGTGACTCGGGACAGAGCCCTAACTATGGCTACACCTTC. Residues: CASSDSGQSPNYGYTF.

The gene calls are TRBV19 and TRBJ1-5; TRBD1 matches 9 bases. The V and J ends lost 3 bases and 5 bases, in that order; junction bases with no gene match: 5. The CDR3 contains 15 residues. Germline V gene data show CDR1 as LNHDA and CDR2 as SQIVND (reference sequence). The CDR3 coding sequence is TGTGCCAGTAGTATCGGACAGGGGAGGGATCAGCCCCAGCATTTT. Translating gives CASSIGQGRDQPQHF.

The genes are TRBV7-2 and TRBJ1-2, with D perhaps TRBD1 (5 bases). Germline-derived CDR1 and CDR2 are SGHTA and FQGNSA. Trimming shortened V by 1 base and J by 2 bases, and 14 bases separated the two germline ends. The CDR3 is 16 residues long. The CDR3 nucleotides are TGTGCCAGCAGCTTAGAATCGGGCAGGGTCAACTATGGCTACACCTTC. Translation gives CASSLESGRVNYGYTF.

V gene TRBV3-1 (or the pseudogene TRBV3-2) combines with J gene TRBJ1-2; perhaps TRBD1 as D (5 bases). V lost 4 bases and J 2 bases, leaving 5 bases between the germline ends. The CDR3 is 12 amino acids. Germline loops: CDR1 LGHDT, CDR2 YNNKEL (reference sequence). The CDR3, as DNA: TGTGCCAGCAGCCGACAGAACTATGGCTACACCTTC. It translates to CASSRQNYGYTF.

V and J are TRBV6-1 and TRBJ1-2; D not certain. This CDR3 is 14 amino acids long. The V gene's germline CDR1 is MNHNS and CDR2 SASEGT. V lost 0 bases, J lost 5 bases, and 10 bases lay in between. The CDR3: CASSEARIPYGYTF. The CDR3 region has the DNA TGTGCCAGCAGTGAAGCGCGCATTCCATATGGCTACACCTTC.

The chain joins TRBV7-3 to TRBJ2-2; D is ambiguous. V dropped 4 bases and J dropped 4 bases, with 10 bases sitting between them. This CDR3 is built from 14 residues. Germline CDR1 SGHTA, CDR2 FQGTGA. The CDR3 region has the DNA TGTGCCAGCAGCTCCCCGGGTCTCACCGGGGAGCTGTTTTTT. It specifies CASSSPGLTGELFF.

The chain carries TRBV2 and TRBJ2-3; tentatively, D is TRBD2 (6 bases). Germline CDR1 reads SNHLY; CDR2 reads FYNNEI. There are 14 residues in the CDR3. V was cut by 6 bases and J by 0 bases, with 10 bases left in between. The CDR3 bases are TGTGCCAGCAGCAGGGACTCTAGCACAGATACGCAGTATTTT. It translates to CASSRDSSTDTQYF.

The chain links TRBV29-1 to TRBJ2-1; 10 bases align to TRBD2. Germline CDR1 and CDR2: SQVTM and ANQGSEA. The CDR3 is made up of 15 amino acids. V was clipped by 3 bases and J by 5 bases; unmatched bases: 7. CDR3 nucleotides: TGCAGCGTTGAGACTAGCGGGTGGGGAAACAATGAGCAGTTCTTC. This codes for CSVETSGWGNNEQFF.

The chain couples TRBV21-1 to TRBJ2-5; the DNA was not used to check the table's D call, TRBD1. TRBV21-1 is described as a pseudogene. This CDR3 spans 15 amino acids. The CDR3 nucleotides are TGTGCCAGCAGCTCTCGGACAGTCCCCCGGGAGACCCAGTACTTC. Protein sequence: CASSSRTVPRETQYF.

In its sample, this clone was seen a few times. DNA for the CDR3: TGCGCCAGCAGCCAAAATGTGGGAGGCCCTGATGGGATTCAGTACTTC. Translated: CASSQNVGGPDGIQYF. The chain has TRBV4-1 and TRBJ2-4; the D gene is possibly TRBD2 (6 bases). Trimming took 2 bases from V and 10 from J, leaving 21 bases between them. Germline V gene data show CDR1 as MGHRA and CDR2 as YSYEKL. This CDR3 spans 16 amino acids.

The chain couples TRBV6-5 to TRBJ1-1, with D perhaps TRBD1 (5 bases). V lost 2 bases, J lost 4 bases, and 8 bases lay in between. The CDR3 sequence is 13 residues long. The V gene's germline CDR1 is MNHEY and CDR2 SVGAGI. This chain's CDR3 is CASSYQGGTEAFF. CDR3 coding DNA: TGTGCCAGCAGTTACCAGGGCGGCACTGAAGCTTTCTTT.

In this sample, this clone turned up once. The V call is TRBV10-2, the J call TRBJ1-5, with D maybe TRBD1 (6 bases). From germline, CDR1 is WSHSY and CDR2 SAAADI. The CDR3 is made up of 15 amino acids. V shed 5 bases and J shed 5 bases, with 16 bases lying between them. Here the CDR3 reads CASSPRGTGDQPQHF. CDR3 DNA sequence: TGCGCCAGCAGTCCTAGGGGGACGGGTGATCAGCCCCAGCATTTT.

The J gene is TRBJ2-3, the V gene TRBV7-3, with 11 bases lining up with TRBD2. Germline values: CDR1 SGHTA, CDR2 FQGTGA. CDR3 length: 15 residues. J gave up 1 base and V 5 bases, and 2 bases lay outside the gene matches. The CDR3 DNA reads TGTGCCAGCAGCGCGGGACTAGCGGGCACAGATACGCAGTATTTT. Translating it yields CASSAGLAGTDTQYF.

The chain combines TRBV19 with TRBJ1-4; D is possibly TRBD1 (5 bases). The CDR3 loop spans 14 amino acids. V lost 2 bases and J lost 7, with 11 bases in between. CDR1 LNHDA and CDR2 SQIVND come from the germline V gene (reference sequence). The CDR3 DNA sequence: TGTGCCAGTAGTATACGCGGGGCGCCTGAAAAACTGTTTTTT. This translates into CASSIRGAPEKLFF. Filled out from reference TRBV19 and TRBJ1-4, the complete variable domain reads DGGITQSPKYLFRKEGQNVTLSCEQNLNHDAMYWYRQDPGQGLRLIYYSQIVNDFQKGDIAEGYSVSREKKESFPLTVTSAQKNPTAFYLCASSIRGAPEKLFFGSGTQLSVL.

The chain links TRBV19 to TRBJ2-3, with a possible D match to TRBD2 (5 bases). CDR3 length equals 13 residues. CDR1 LNHDA and CDR2 SQIVND come from the germline V gene (reference sequence). Trimming shortened V by 5 bases and J by 0 bases, and 6 bases separated the two germline ends. CDR3 DNA: TGTGCCAGTAGTCCGGGGAGCACAGATACGCAGTATTTT. Translated: CASSPGSTDTQYF. The variable domain in full, completed from reference TRBV19 and TRBJ2-3, reads DGGITQSPKYLFRKEGQNVTLSCEQNLNHDAMYWYRQDPGQGLRLIYYSQIVNDFQKGDIAEGYSVSREKKESFPLTVTSAQKNPTAFYLCASSPGSTDTQYFGPGTRLTVL.

The chain links TRBV6-1 to TRBJ1-1; 7 nucleotides line up with TRBD1. CDR1 and CDR2 (germline): MNHNS, SASEGT. The CDR3 runs to 16 residues. The V and J ends lost 4 bases and 1 base, in that order; junction bases with no gene match: 9. The CDR3 coding sequence is TGTGCCAGCAGTGCCCTGACAGGGTTGGGGAACACTGAAGCTTTCTTT. Amino acids: CASSALTGLGNTEAFF.

The genes are TRBV6-5 and TRBJ2-7; 9 nucleotides match TRBD2. CDR1 MNHEY and CDR2 SVGAGI come from the germline V gene. The CDR3 extends over 12 amino acids. After removal of 5 bases from V and 5 bases from J, the junction contained 1 base not matched to a gene. CDR3 region: CASSRLADEQYF. CDR3 sequence (DNA): TGTGCCAGCAGTCGACTAGCGGACGAGCAGTACTTC.

V gene TRBV11-3 combines with J gene TRBJ2-2, with a tentative D call TRBD1 (5 bases). Per germline, CDR1 SGHNT and CDR2 YENEEA. The germline V and J ends were trimmed by 4 bases and 4 bases, with 10 bases remaining between them. This CDR3 has 14 residues. CDR3 coding DNA: TGTGCCAGCAGCTCCTTCAGGGCCACCGGGGAGCTGTTTTTT. Protein sequence: CASSSFRATGELFF.

The CDR3 loop reads CASSLEQVAYGYTF. DNA for the CDR3: TGTGCCAGCAGTCTAGAACAGGTCGCATATGGCTACACCTTC. The rearrangement links TRBV5-4 to TRBJ1-2; D perhaps matches TRBD1 (5 bases). The CDR3 runs 14 residues. CDR1 and CDR2 (germline): SGHNT, YYREEE (reference sequence). With 5 bases removed from V and 5 bases from J, the gap between germline ends came to 16 bases.

This chain uses TRBV19 with TRBJ2-1; TRBD1 aligns across 7 bases. Per the germline V gene, CDR1 is LNHDA and CDR2 is SQIVND (reference sequence). J was trimmed by 3 bases and V by 4 bases; bases with no gene match: 3. The CDR3 sequence is 14 residues long. CDR3: CASSTTGDYNEQFF. CDR3 in DNA: TGTGCCAGTAGTACCACAGGGGACTACAATGAGCAGTTCTTC.

The J gene is TRBJ2-5, the V gene TRBV30; D possibly corresponds to TRBD2 (6 bases). Germline-derived CDR1 and CDR2 are GTSNPN and SVGIG (reference sequence). The CDR3 spans 13 residues. Trimming took 3 bases from V and 4 from J, leaving 12 bases between them. CDR3 DNA: TGTGCCTGGAGAGGACTAAGCTTAGAGACCCAGTACTTC. This encodes CAWRGLSLETQYF. The full variable domain, with the rest looked up from reference TRBV30 and TRBJ2-5, is SQTIHQWPATLVQPVGSPLSLECTVEGTSNPNLYWYRQAAGRGLQLLFYSVGIGQISSEVPQNLSASRPQDRQFILSSKKLLLSDSGFYLCAWRGLSLETQYFGPGTRLLVL.

The chain links TRBV7-8 to TRBJ2-7, with TRBD2 matching over 7 bases. V was clipped by 1 base and J by 3 bases; unmatched bases: 6. The length of the CDR3 is 15 residues. Germline loops: CDR1 SGHVS, CDR2 FQNEAQ. The chain's CDR3 is CASSLDVQRGYEQYF. Here the CDR3 DNA reads TGTGCCAGCAGCTTAGATGTCCAGCGGGGCTACGAGCAGTACTTC.

The chain is built from TRBV11-2 and TRBJ2-5; TRBD2 agrees at 7 bases. The CDR3 length is 16 residues. In germline, CDR1 is SGHAT, CDR2 FQNNGV. The J segment lost 2 bases and the V segment lost 1 base, leaving 7 bases of the junction unmatched. CDR3 in amino acids: CASSLGGRVGQETQYF. The CDR3 DNA follows: TGTGCCAGCAGCTTAGGGGGGAGGGTCGGACAAGAGACCCAGTACTTC.

The genes are TRBV7-2 and TRBJ1-6; no clear D gene. From germline, CDR1 is SGHTA and CDR2 FQGNSA. The V and J ends lost 5 bases and 13 bases respectively, with 15 bases between them. The CDR3 runs to 13 residues. CDR3 DNA: TGTGCCAGCAGCCCCCGAGGAGCCTATCCCCTCCACTTT. Translating gives CASSPRGAYPLHF. Using reference TRBV7-2 and TRBJ1-6 for the parts outside the CDR3, the full variable domain is GAGVSQSPSNKVTEKGKDVELRCDPISGHTALYWYRQSLGQGLEFLIYFQGNSAPDKSGLPSDRFSAERTGGSVSTLTIQRTQQEDSAVYLCASSPRGAYPLHFGNGTRLTVT.

The chain has TRBV6-2 or TRBV6-3 and TRBJ2-5, with no clear D. V lost 5 bases to trimming and J lost 3 bases, with 4 bases between them. Germline V lookup: CDR1 MNHEY, CDR2 SVGEGT. The CDR3 extends over 11 amino acids. The CDR3 DNA reads TGTGCCAGCAGTCAAAAAGAGACCCAGTACTTC. Its protein is CASSQKETQYF.

The chain recombines TRBV30 with TRBJ2-7, with D possibly being TRBD2 (5 bases). The CDR3 covers 11 residues. V gave up 6 bases and J gave up 3 bases, with 9 bases separating them. Looked up from germline, CDR1 is GTSNPN and CDR2 is SVGIG (reference sequence). The chain's CDR3 is CACNGGYEQYF. For the CDR3, the DNA is TGTGCCTGTAATGGAGGCTACGAGCAGTACTTC.

The genes are TRBV7-2 and TRBJ1-6; D is uncertain. The CDR3 totals 15 residues. Germline values: CDR1 SGHTA, CDR2 FQGNSA. V gave up 3 bases and J gave up 7 bases, with 13 bases separating them. Here the CDR3 reads CASSFPGRRNSPLHF. The CDR3 DNA is TGTGCCAGCAGCTTCCCGGGTCGTAGGAATTCACCCCTCCACTTT.